The present T cell receptor (beta chain) was sequenced within a study of identifying expanded T cells in peripheral blood (dated by TCRdb to the late 2010s). The study in broad terms: Separate aliquots of the same genomic DNA pool were sequenced to produce technical replicates, and four replicates were compared in pairs.

The immunoSEQ Assay, which relies on bias-controlled multiplex PCR amplification of genomic DNA, was used to profile TCRbeta CDR3 regions. In the authors' own workflow: To quantify the absolute abundance of each unique TCRbeta CDR3 region, the sequences were collapsed and filtered. Differential abundance was tested with two models: a binomial (Fisher-equivalent) model and a beta-binomial model that adds time-dependent variance fitted from healthy donors. Clones with fewer than 5 combined templates were removed, and a clone was called differentially abundant if the clone's Benjamini-Hochberg FDR was below 0.01. The form v = (b*log(k)+a)^2 was used to model beta-binomial variance as a function of total template count across the two samples. Drawn from immuneACCESS, this table holds only the in-frame rearrangements with V and J called that TCRdb kept. Clones are partly lost; checked studies trace under half to an unresolved V gene and leave the rest unexplained. V, J and clone size derive from that table, while D and trimming were established from the DNA sequence. The sample profile shows approximately 75,000 clones; roughly 90% of them were found once. The ten most abundant clones make up 3% to 3.5% of the sample.

Worth noting for this clone: Its antigen is unknown. Per-base quality was not reported, and no clone a single base away is much larger than it.

The germline V gene yields SGHTA for CDR1 and FQGNSA for CDR2. Trimming leaves V shorter by 3 bases and J shorter by 5 bases, with the junction holding 4 bases beyond the gene matches. Including the terminal cysteine and phenylalanine, the CDR3 comprises 15 residues. Of the read, only the CDR3 DNA is kept; its 45 bases are in frame from base 1. On the study overall, not on this receptor specifically: About 1.3 differentially abundant clones were flagged by the binomial model between technical replicates, whereas about 16 and 20 were flagged over approximately two weeks and four weeks, respectively. Across all healthy-donor time intervals, the beta-binomial model significantly cut both the number of clones called differentially abundant and the false-positive rate. The authors expected biological variance in healthy repertoires might increase further over much longer intervals such as months to years. Across all healthy donors, variance in clone template counts between approximately two-week samples was found to increase significantly with total template count.

During the collection period, no immune events, such as infections, were documented for the healthy donors. Blood repertoires from healthy donors were used as a training cohort for calibrating time-dependent variance in a beta-binomial model of differential abundance of T-cell clones. There were roughly 10 healthy donors in the training cohort, of whom 3 were female and 7 were male. Donor ages ranged from about 29 to 65 years, with an average of roughly 46 years. Obtained from a commercial supplier, whole blood was collected from each healthy donor at three time points set about two weeks apart. For immunosequencing, genomic DNA was extracted from whole blood that had not been sorted.

This sequence was found in a person aged 18 to 75 in good health. The V and J genes are TRBV7-2 and TRBJ2-1, with TRBD2 matching 10 junction bases. Material for sequencing was blood. The CDR3 protein sequence reads: CASSFQAGGHNEQFF. The nucleotides are TGTGCCAGCAGCTTCCAAGCGGGGGGGCACAATGAGCAGTTCTTC.